This entry concerns a single T cell receptor beta chain. What it recognizes is unknown. V was pared by 6 bases and J by 0 bases, with 9 bases between. The CDR3 is made up of 14 amino acids. Germline CDR1 and CDR2: ENHRY and SYGVKD. These data are taken from a study of breast tumors, draining lymph nodes, adjacent tissues. Notes on the study in general: Compared with lymph nodes, tumors were less diverse; compared with nontumor tissue, more. Luminal-like breast cancer showed significantly greater tumor-nontumor repertoire similarity than basal-like breast cancer did. The data were judged consistent with most tumor T cells coming from lymph node and expanding in tumor. That most tumor T cells come from lymph nodes remained unproven.

Axillary draining lymph nodes of breast cancer patients supplied the node samples. In TCRdb, the multiplex PCR reads were re-called with MiXCR into one record per CDR3 protein. The table has over 200,000 distinct CDR3 sequences, 32% seen once; the top ten hold approximately 1.5%. The clonotype originates from a female donor with breast cancer. Some clones in this sample may be carry-over from other donors' samples. This sequence joins TRBV10-3 and TRBJ1-5, with no clear D. Sequences were obtained from axillary lymph node tissue. As DNA, the CDR3 is TGTGCCATCAGCCCGAGGTATAGCAATCAGCCCCAGCATTTT. It is translated as CAISPRYSNQPQHF.